The 21 T cell receptor beta chains in this list originate from one sample, sequenced in a study of T-cell memory formation after mild COVID-19. Each CDR3 protein gets one entry after TCRdb re-called the 5' RACE reads with MiXCR. The sample shows a few hundred thousand distinct CDR3 sequences, roughly 15% of them seen only once. The sequenced sample was PBMCs or a T cell subset sorted from them (not recorded which). All receptors come from a man aged 18 to 29 who had mild COVID-19 (a few samples of this study predate the infection). Cell type and time point are not known.

This chain joins TRBV12-5 and TRBJ2-3; D not certain. Trimming took 5 bases from V and 2 from J, leaving 11 bases between them. The germline gives CDR1 LGHNT, CDR2 FRNRAP. This CDR3 spans 14 amino acids. The CDR3 spells CASGPTVPTDTQYF. The CDR3, as DNA: TGTGCTAGTGGTCCGACCGTACCCACAGATACGCAGTATTTT. Combining the CDR3 with reference TRBV12-5 and TRBJ2-3 gives the whole variable domain DARVTQTPRHKVTEMGQEVTMRCQPILGHNTVFWYRQTMMQGLELLAYFRNRAPLDDSGMPKDRFSAEMPDATLATLKIQPSEPRDSAVYFCASGPTVPTDTQYFGPGTRLTVL.

The CDR3 region has the DNA TGCGCCAGCAGCCAGGGACTGGTGTACCAAGAGACCCAGTACTTC. Translating gives CASSQGLVYQETQYF. The chain uses TRBV4-3 and TRBJ2-5, with a possible D match to TRBD2 (6 bases). CDR1 is LGHNA, CDR2 YSLEER, per germline. There are 15 residues in the CDR3. V was cut by 3 bases and J by 0 bases, with 11 bases left in between.

In its sample, this clonotype was seen a few times. V gene TRBV11-2 combines with J gene TRBJ2-2; the match to TRBD2 covers 10 bases. CDR1 is SGHAT and CDR2 is FQNNGV in the germline V gene. This CDR3 spans 15 amino acids. The V gene end was trimmed by 4 bases and the J gene end by 5 bases; junction bases not matched to a gene: 4. This CDR3 reads CASSSPGLATGELFF. CDR3 coding DNA: TGTGCCAGCAGCTCACCGGGACTAGCGACCGGGGAGCTGTTTTTT.

The DNA of the CDR3 is TGCGCCAGCAGCTCGCAAGGGGATGGCTACACCTTC. Translation gives CASSSQGDGYTF. This chain joins TRBV5-1 and TRBJ1-2; a weak D match, TRBD1 (5 bases). This CDR3 has 12 amino acids. Germline V CDR1 and CDR2: SGHRS, YFSETQ. Trimming stripped 3 bases from V and 6 bases from J, with 9 bases between.

This clonotype was counted between two and nine times. The gene calls are TRBV4-1 and TRBJ2-7; maybe TRBD1 (7 bases). This CDR3 has 15 amino acids. The V gene lost 1 base and the J gene lost 2 bases, with 12 bases spanning the gap. The germline V gene has CDR1 MGHRA and CDR2 YSYEKL. DNA for the CDR3: TGCGCCAGCAGCCAAGGACAGGGAGGAACCTACGAGCAGTACTTC. It translates to CASSQGQGGTYEQYF.

In nucleotides, the CDR3 is TGTGCCAGCAGTTACCCGGGTACCAATCAGCCCCAGCATTTT. Amino acids: CASSYPGTNQPQHF. The V gene is TRBV6-2 or TRBV6-3, the J gene TRBJ1-5; D is uncertain. Germline CDR1 is MNHEY and CDR2 is SVGEGT. Trimming pared 2 bases from V and 3 bases from J, leaving 8 bases between. CDR3 size: 14 residues.

The table lists this clonotype with a few counts. This chain links TRBV24-1 with TRBJ2-1; no reliable D call. CDR3 length equals 14 residues. Trimming took off 5 bases at V and 0 bases at J, with 7 bases between the two ends. Germline V gives CDR1 KGHDR, CDR2 SFDVKD. CDR3 in DNA: TGTGCCACCAGTGGCAGAGACTCCTACAATGAGCAGTTCTTC. Translated: CATSGRDSYNEQFF.

This clonotype was observed many times. CDR3 residues: CATSTGRYNTEAFF. As DNA, the CDR3 is TGTGCCACCAGCACGGGACGGTACAACACTGAAGCTTTCTTT. V usage is TRBV24-1 and J usage is TRBJ1-1; a possible D gene is TRBD1 (5 bases). Germline V CDR1 and CDR2: KGHDR, SFDVKD. V was cut by 7 bases and J by 2 bases, with 13 bases left in between. CDR3 size: 14 residues.

The chain recombines TRBV20-1 with TRBJ2-7, with 11 bases lining up with TRBD1. This CDR3 comprises 14 residues. The V gene end was trimmed by 1 base and the J gene end by 7 bases; junction bases not matched to a gene: 6. Per germline, CDR1 DFQATT and CDR2 SNEGSKA (reference sequence). CDR3: CSARATDRGQEQYV. As DNA, the CDR3 is TGCAGTGCTAGAGCCACGGACAGGGGGCAGGAGCAGTACGTC.

The chain joins TRBV7-2 to TRBJ2-7; possible D gene TRBD2, 6 bases. This CDR3 is 17 amino acids long. Between the trimmed V and J ends, which lost 7 bases and 2 bases, there was a span of 24 bases. Per the germline V gene, CDR1 is SGHTA and CDR2 is FQGNSA. CDR3 DNA sequence: TGTGCCAGCACCAATAGGCGGGGTCGCGACACCCCCTACGAGCAGTACTTC. This gives the protein CASTNRRGRDTPYEQYF. The variable domain in full, with the rest retrieved from reference TRBV7-2 and TRBJ2-7, is GAGVSQSPSNKVTEKGKDVELRCDPISGHTALYWYRQSLGQGLEFLIYFQGNSAPDKSGLPSDRFSAERTGGSVSTLTIQRTQQEDSAVYLCASTNRRGRDTPYEQYFGPGTRLTVT.

The chain recombines TRBV7-9 with TRBJ2-1; D might be TRBD1 or TRBD2, each matching 6 bases. The V end was cut by 5 bases, the J end by 9 bases, with 14 bases between. CDR1 and CDR2 (germline): SEHNR, FQNEAQ (reference sequence). The CDR3 spans 13 residues. The CDR3 is CASSEGGRVEQFF. The CDR3 bases are TGTGCCAGCAGCGAAGGGGGGCGTGTTGAGCAGTTCTTC.

V usage is TRBV10-2 and J usage is TRBJ2-5; 11 bases agree with TRBD2. The CDR3 sequence is 13 residues long. Germline CDR1 reads WSHSY; CDR2 reads SAAADI. The ends lost 5 bases at V and 10 bases at J; junction bases unmatched: 6. The chain's CDR3 is CASSLAGGRGQYF. The CDR3 DNA is TGCGCCAGCAGTCTAGCGGGGGGCAGGGGCCAGTACTTC.

This clonotype appeared many times. This chain connects TRBV5-1 to TRBJ2-5; D ambiguous. Germline CDR1 is SGHRS and CDR2 is YFSETQ. V was shortened by 4 bases and J by 4 bases, with 11 bases between the two germline ends. The CDR3 has 13 amino acids. CDR3: CASSLVGGETQYF. DNA of the CDR3: TGCGCCAGCAGCCTAGTGGGTGGAGAGACCCAGTACTTC. The whole variable domain, remainder taken from reference TRBV5-1 and TRBJ2-5, is KAGVTQTPRYLIKTRGQQVTLSCSPISGHRSVSWYQQTPGQGLQFLFEYFSETQRNKGNFPGRFSGRQFSNSRSEMNVSTLELGDSALYLCASSLVGGETQYFGPGTRLLVL.

The chain couples TRBV5-1 to TRBJ2-3; D might be TRBD1 (6 bases). Trimming shortened V by 4 bases and J by 7 bases, and 13 bases separated the two germline ends. The V gene's germline CDR1 is SGHRS and CDR2 YFSETQ. The CDR3 length is 13 residues. The CDR3 loop reads CASSPGQSNTQYF. DNA of the CDR3: TGCGCCAGCAGCCCGGGACAATCAAATACGCAGTATTTT.

V and J are TRBV6-6 and TRBJ1-3; D unresolved. Trimming stripped 2 bases from V and 4 bases from J, with 9 bases between. Germline lookup yields CDR1 MNHNY and CDR2 SVGAGI (reference sequence). The CDR3 contains 14 residues. This chain's CDR3 is CASSYPGDGNTIYF. DNA of the CDR3: TGTGCCAGCAGTTACCCCGGCGACGGAAACACCATATATTTT.

The CDR3 reads CASSRSRPGQGEQYF. CDR3 bases: TGTGCCAGCAGCCGTTCCCGGCCGGGGCAAGGGGAGCAGTACTTC. This sequence joins TRBV7-8 and TRBJ2-7, with D possibly being TRBD1 or TRBD2 (5 bases each). The length of the CDR3 is 15 residues. Trimming left V 5 bases short and J 7 bases short, with 21 bases between. The V gene's germline CDR1 is SGHVS and CDR2 FQNEAQ. The whole variable domain, filled in from reference TRBV7-8 and TRBJ2-7, reads GAGVSQSPRYKVAKRGQDVALRCDPISGHVSLFWYQQALGQGPEFLTYFQNEAQLDKSGLPSDRFFAERPEGSVSTLKIQRTQQEDSAVYLCASSRSRPGQGEQYFGPGTRLTVT.

The CDR3 region is CASSVPGQLFF. The CDR3 bases are TGTGCCAGCAGCGTCCCGGGTCAACTGTTTTTT. J is TRBJ1-4 and V is TRBV5-5; the D is unclear. V dropped 4 bases and J dropped 12 bases, with 10 bases sitting between them. Germline CDR1 is SGHKS and CDR2 is YYEKEE (reference sequence). The CDR3 length is 11 residues.

This clonotype came up a few times. The rearrangement uses TRBV7-3 and TRBJ2-5; weak D call: TRBD2 (6 bases). Deletions cut 5 bases from V and 13 bases from J, with 17 bases between. This CDR3 comprises 12 residues. Germline V gene lookup returns CDR1 SGHTA and CDR2 FQGTGA. CDR3 nucleotides: TGTGCCAGCAGCCGACTAGACGGCCCCACGTACTTC. Protein product: CASSRLDGPTYF.

CDR3 sequence: CASKLTASYEQYF. The DNA of the CDR3 is TGTGCCAGCAAACTGACGGCATCCTACGAGCAGTACTTC. V is TRBV6-1 and J is TRBJ2-7; no clear D. V was cut by 7 bases and J by 1 base, with 11 bases left in between. The V gene's germline CDR1 is MNHNS and CDR2 SASEGT. The CDR3 is 13 residues long.

A few counts support this clonotype. The chain carries TRBV27 and TRBJ2-1; D possibly matches TRBD1 or TRBD2 (5 bases each). This CDR3 comprises 16 residues. CDR1 is MNHEY and CDR2 is SMNVEV in the germline V gene (reference sequence). V lost 5 bases to trimming and J lost 2 bases, with 16 bases between them. The CDR3 nucleotides read TGTGCCAGCAGTCCACTCCCAGGGACCCCCTACAATGAGCAGTTCTTC. Its translation: CASSPLPGTPYNEQFF.

The chain recombines TRBV7-8 with TRBJ2-1, with 8 bases matching TRBD1. Germline lookup yields CDR1 SGHVS and CDR2 FQNEAQ. This CDR3 has 14 residues. The junction had 8 bases not matched to a gene; V was cut back by 4 bases and J by 9 bases. DNA of the CDR3: TGTGCCAGCAGCTCACATGGACAGGGTGGTGAGCAGTTCTTC. Translation gives CASSSHGQGGEQFF. The full variable domain, completed using reference TRBV7-8 and TRBJ2-1, is GAGVSQSPRYKVAKRGQDVALRCDPISGHVSLFWYQQALGQGPEFLTYFQNEAQLDKSGLPSDRFFAERPEGSVSTLKIQRTQQEDSAVYLCASSSHGQGGEQFFGPGTRLTVL.